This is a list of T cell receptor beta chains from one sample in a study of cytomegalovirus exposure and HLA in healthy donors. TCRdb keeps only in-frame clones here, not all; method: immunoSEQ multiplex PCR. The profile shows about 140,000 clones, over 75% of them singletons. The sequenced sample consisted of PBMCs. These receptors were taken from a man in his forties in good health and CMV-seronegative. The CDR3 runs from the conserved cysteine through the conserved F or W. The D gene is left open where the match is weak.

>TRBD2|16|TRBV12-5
CASGLATSGPYNEQFF
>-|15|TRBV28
CASSLESQGNTEAFF
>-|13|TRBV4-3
CASSPTGAGELFF
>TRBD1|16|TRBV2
CASSGQGAKNTGELFF
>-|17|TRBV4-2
CASSQDGARAPPWPQHF
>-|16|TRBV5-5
CASSLIALLGSQPQHF
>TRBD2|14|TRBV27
CASKLGLAAYEQYF
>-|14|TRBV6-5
CASSYARTYRSQYF
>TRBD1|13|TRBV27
CASSLGTAYEQYF
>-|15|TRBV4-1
CASSQGMGASYEQYF
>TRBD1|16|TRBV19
CASSKGQGAGTGELFF
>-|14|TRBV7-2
CASSFTPSNQPQHF
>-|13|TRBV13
CASSSLPNEKLFF
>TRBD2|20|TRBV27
CASSLWGGIPAGGKTDTQYF
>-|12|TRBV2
CASIYSGNIQYF
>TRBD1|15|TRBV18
CASQGTAANTGELFF
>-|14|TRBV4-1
CASSQDPGRQPQHF
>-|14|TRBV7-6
CASSLAAVTGELFF
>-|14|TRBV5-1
CASSSFSGSNEQFF
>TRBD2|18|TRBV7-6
CASSSGLAGGPGTDTQYF
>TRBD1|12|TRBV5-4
CATRTGYYGYTF
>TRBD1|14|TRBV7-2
CASSLTGSNEKLFF
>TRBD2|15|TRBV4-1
CASSSQSGSAYEQYF
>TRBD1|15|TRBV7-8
CASSQGQADSYEQYF
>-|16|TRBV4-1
CASSQIRQTNTGELFF
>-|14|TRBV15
CATSGSSYNSPLHF
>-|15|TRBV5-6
CASSLGAGANYGYTF
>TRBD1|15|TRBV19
CASSRDSSSNQPQHF
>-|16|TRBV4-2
CASSQEGSSGANVLTF